This T cell receptor beta chain was captured in a study of PD-1 blockade in classical Hodgkin lymphoma. Points from the study as a whole: Before treatment, complete responders showed about the same diversity as newly diagnosed patients.

About this clone: Its antigen is unknown.

Profiled with immunoSEQ multiplex PCR; TCRdb holds only in-frame clones, not every one. There are fewer than 20,000 clones in the sample; over 75% occur only once, and roughly 22% lies in the top ten. The patients all showed relapse after autologous stem cell transplantation, while their brentuximab vedotin exposure varied. Sequencing was performed on peripheral blood mononuclear cells (PBMCs), taken at baseline. The receptor's source is a human donor with classical Hodgkin lymphoma.

CDR3 in DNA: TGTGCCAGCAGTTTTCTGGACACCATATATTTT. The encoded protein is CASSFLDTIYF. This chain links TRBV28 with TRBJ1-3; the D is unclear. Trimming cost V 3 bases and J 8 bases, with 5 bases left between them. The CDR3 has 11 amino acids. Germline assignment: CDR1 MDHEN and CDR2 SYDVKM.